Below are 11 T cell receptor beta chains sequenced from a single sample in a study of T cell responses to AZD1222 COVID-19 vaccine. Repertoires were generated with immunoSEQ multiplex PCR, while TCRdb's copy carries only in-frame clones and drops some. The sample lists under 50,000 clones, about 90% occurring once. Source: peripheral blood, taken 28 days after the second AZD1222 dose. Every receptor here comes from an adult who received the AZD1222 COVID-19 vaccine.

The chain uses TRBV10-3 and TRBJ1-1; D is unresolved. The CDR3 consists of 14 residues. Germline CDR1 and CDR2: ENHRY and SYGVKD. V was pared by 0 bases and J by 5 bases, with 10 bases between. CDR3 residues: CAISESIPGTEAFF. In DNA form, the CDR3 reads TGTGCCATCAGTGAGTCGATCCCGGGGACTGAAGCTTTCTTT.

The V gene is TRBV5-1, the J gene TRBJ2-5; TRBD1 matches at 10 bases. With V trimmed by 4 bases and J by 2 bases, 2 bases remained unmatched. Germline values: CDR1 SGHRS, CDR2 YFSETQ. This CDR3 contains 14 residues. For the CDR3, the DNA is TGCGCCAGCAGCCAGGACAGGGGGCAAGAGACCCAGTACTTC. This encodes CASSQDRGQETQYF.

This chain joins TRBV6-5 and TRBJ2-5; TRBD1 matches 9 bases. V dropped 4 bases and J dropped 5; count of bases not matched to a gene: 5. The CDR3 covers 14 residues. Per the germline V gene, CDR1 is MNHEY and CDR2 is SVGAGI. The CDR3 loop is CASSSGTGRETQYF. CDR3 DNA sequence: TGTGCCAGCAGTTCCGGGACAGGGAGGGAGACCCAGTACTTC.

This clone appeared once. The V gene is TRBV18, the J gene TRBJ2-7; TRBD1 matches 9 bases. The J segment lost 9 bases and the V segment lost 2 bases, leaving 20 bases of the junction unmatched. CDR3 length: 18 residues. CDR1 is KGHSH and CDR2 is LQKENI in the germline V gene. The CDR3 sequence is CASSPYPRLDRGRSGQYF. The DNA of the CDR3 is TGTGCCAGCTCACCATACCCAAGGCTGGACAGGGGCCGTTCAGGGCAGTACTTC.

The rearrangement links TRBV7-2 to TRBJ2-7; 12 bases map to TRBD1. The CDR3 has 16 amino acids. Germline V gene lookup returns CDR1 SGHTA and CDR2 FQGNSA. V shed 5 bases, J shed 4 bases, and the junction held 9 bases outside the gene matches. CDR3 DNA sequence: TGTGCCAGCAGCCTAACGCCGGGACAGGGGGCTTACGAGCAGTACTTC. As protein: CASSLTPGQGAYEQYF.

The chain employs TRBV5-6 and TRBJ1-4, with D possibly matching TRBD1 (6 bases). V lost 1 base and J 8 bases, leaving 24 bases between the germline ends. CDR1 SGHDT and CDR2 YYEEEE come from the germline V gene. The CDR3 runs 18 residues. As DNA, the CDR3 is TGTGCCAGCAGCTTGCCTTACGGCCAGGACAGTGGCCGAGAAAAACTGTTTTTT. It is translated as CASSLPYGQDSGREKLFF.

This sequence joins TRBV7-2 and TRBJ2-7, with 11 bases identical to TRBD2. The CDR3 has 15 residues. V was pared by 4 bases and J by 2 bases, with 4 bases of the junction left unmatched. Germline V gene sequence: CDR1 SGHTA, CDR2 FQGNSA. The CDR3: CASSSPGLAAYEQYF. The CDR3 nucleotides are TGTGCCAGCAGCTCACCGGGACTAGCGGCCTACGAGCAGTACTTC.

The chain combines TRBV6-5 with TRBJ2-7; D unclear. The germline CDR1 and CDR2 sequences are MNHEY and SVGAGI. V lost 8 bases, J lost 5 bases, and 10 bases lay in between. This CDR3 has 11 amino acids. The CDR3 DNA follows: TGTGCCAGCCCGCTAGGCCACGAGCAGTACTTC. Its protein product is CASPLGHEQYF.

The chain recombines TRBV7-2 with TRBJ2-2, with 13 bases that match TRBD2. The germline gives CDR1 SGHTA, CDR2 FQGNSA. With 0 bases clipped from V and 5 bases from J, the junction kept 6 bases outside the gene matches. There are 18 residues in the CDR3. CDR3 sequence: CASSLAGTSGAGTGELFF. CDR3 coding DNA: TGTGCCAGCAGCTTAGCCGGGACTAGCGGGGCCGGGACCGGGGAGCTGTTTTTT.

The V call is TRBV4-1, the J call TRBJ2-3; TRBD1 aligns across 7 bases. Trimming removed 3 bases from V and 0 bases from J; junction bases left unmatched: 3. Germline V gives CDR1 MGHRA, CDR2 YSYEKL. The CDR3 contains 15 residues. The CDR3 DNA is TGCGCCAGCAGCCAGGCACAGGGGAGCACAGATACGCAGTATTTT. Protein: CASSQAQGSTDTQYF.

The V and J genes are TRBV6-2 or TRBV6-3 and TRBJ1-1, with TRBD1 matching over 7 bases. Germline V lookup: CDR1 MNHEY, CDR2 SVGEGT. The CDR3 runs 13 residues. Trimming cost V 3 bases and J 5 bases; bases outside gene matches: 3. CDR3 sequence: CASSYYRGTEAFF. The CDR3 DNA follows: TGTGCCAGCAGTTATTACAGGGGAACTGAAGCTTTCTTT.